This entry is about one TCR beta chain. The antigen remains unidentified. The table came from immunoSEQ multiplex PCR; TCRdb's copy has only in-frame clones and leaves some out. This sample has some 120,000 clones; 80% to 90% occur once, and the top ten carry over 8%. Germline CDR1 and CDR2: ENHRY and SYGVKD. Trimming cost V 10 bases and J 3 bases; bases outside gene matches: 9. The CDR3 is 15 amino acids. The sample is drawn from a study of T cell responses to AZD1222 COVID-19 vaccine. The study, taken as a whole, reports: Unmutated regions of variants are reportedly targeted by nearly half of spike-specific TCRs. Sampling captured repertoires only after the peak T cell response. The span of vaccine-associated CD4 TCRs extended across spike, with dominance at 160-218 and 743-854. White British people made up most donors, females outnumbered males, and clonal diversity was possibly underestimated.

The material sequenced was peripheral blood, taken on day 0 of AZD1222 vaccination. This TCR derives from an adult in good health. V and J are TRBV10-3 and TRBJ2-1, with 10 bases that match TRBD2. Here the CDR3 DNA reads TGTGCCACCGCGACTGCTAGCGGGAGCTACAATGAGCAGTTCTTC. Protein: CATATASGSYNEQFF.